This entry lists 21 T cell receptor beta chains sequenced from one sample in a study of CD8 T cells in Susac syndrome. A quantity of roughly 0.5 to 1 ug RNA underwent reverse transcription using random hexamers. One entry per CDR3 protein, called by TCRdb with MiXCR from the immunoSEQ multiplex PCR reads. The profile shows hundreds of thousands of distinct CDR3 sequences, 80% to 95% of them singletons. Sequenced sample: CD4+ T cells from PBMCs. These receptors all come from a human donor with multiple sclerosis.

The table lists this clonotype with a count of one. V usage is TRBV28 and J usage is TRBJ2-3, with 8 bases lining up with TRBD1. From germline, CDR1 is MDHEN and CDR2 SYDVKM. Trimming at V came to 5 bases and at J to 1 base, leaving 5 bases not matched to a gene. The CDR3 runs 15 residues. The CDR3 protein is CASSTAGQGTDTQYF. The CDR3 DNA sequence: TGTGCCAGCAGTACCGCGGGACAGGGCACAGATACGCAGTATTTT. Full variable domain (missing parts from reference TRBV28 and TRBJ2-3): DVKVTQSSRYLVKRTGEKVFLECVQDMDHENMFWYRQDPGLGLRLIYFSYDVKMKEKGDIPEGYSVSREKKERFSLILESASTNQTSMYLCASSTAGQGTDTQYFGPGTRLTVL.

The CDR3 DNA reads as TGCGCCAGCAGCCTGCGGGAGGGGGCCTACGAGCAGTACGTC. It codes for CASSLREGAYEQYV. The chain joins TRBV4-1 to TRBJ2-7; 9 nucleotides agree with TRBD2. Looked up from germline, CDR1 is MGHRA and CDR2 is YSYEKL. CDR3 length: 14 amino acids. The trim removed 4 bases at V and 2 bases at J, leaving 3 bases unmatched.

This clonotype appeared a few times. This sequence joins TRBV5-1 and TRBJ1-1; TRBD1 agrees at 8 bases. V was clipped by 2 bases and J by 4 bases; unmatched bases: 4. In germline, CDR1 is SGHRS, CDR2 YFSETQ. CDR3 length equals 14 residues. The CDR3 protein is CASSFGQGSTEAFF. The CDR3 DNA follows: TGCGCCAGCAGCTTCGGACAGGGCAGCACTGAAGCTTTCTTT.

A single count supports this clonotype. J is TRBJ2-6 and V is TRBV2; TRBD1 matches 9 bases. Germline values: CDR1 SNHLY, CDR2 FYNNEI. V dropped 1 base and J dropped 0; count of bases not matched to a gene: 4. The CDR3 consists of 18 residues. For the CDR3, the DNA is TGTGCCAGCAGTGAAGAGACAGGGGGATTCTCTGGGGCCAACGTCCTGACTTTC. Protein product: CASSEETGGFSGANVLTF.

The chain couples TRBV19 to TRBJ2-3; TRBD2 agrees at 9 bases. J was trimmed by 5 bases and V by 6 bases; bases with no gene match: 18. The CDR3 consists of 18 residues. Germline assignment: CDR1 LNHDA and CDR2 SQIVND (reference sequence). The DNA of the CDR3 is TGTGCCAGTAGCATTGGTGGCCCCGCGGGGGGGCTTAGAGATACGCAGTATTTT. Its translation: CASSIGGPAGGLRDTQYF.

The chain couples TRBV19 to TRBJ2-7; 7 bases are a match to TRBD2. Germline V gene data show CDR1 as LNHDA and CDR2 as SQIVND (reference sequence). J was trimmed by 3 bases and V by 4 bases; bases with no gene match: 0. The CDR3 is made up of 12 amino acids. The CDR3 sequence: CASSREGYEQYF. The CDR3 DNA reads as TGTGCCAGTAGTAGGGAGGGCTACGAGCAGTACTTC.

The chain employs TRBV7-2 and TRBJ1-6; 10 bases agree with TRBD1. V lost 5 bases to trimming and J lost 5 bases; unmatched junction nucleotides: 9. This CDR3 has 17 residues. Germline V gives CDR1 SGHTA, CDR2 FQGNSA. CDR3 amino acids: CASSPSTGGANNSPLHF. CDR3 in DNA: TGTGCCAGCAGCCCCTCGACAGGGGGCGCGAATAATTCACCCCTCCACTTT.

The genes are TRBV18 and TRBJ2-1; TRBD2 is a possible D gene (7 bases). Germline CDR1 reads KGHSH; CDR2 reads LQKENI. The ends were cut back, 8 bases at V and 5 bases at J, with 13 bases in the middle. The CDR3 extends over 13 amino acids. The CDR3 DNA sequence: TGTGCCAGCGACGGGGGGCTGGACAATGAGCAGTTCTTC. Its translation is CASDGGLDNEQFF.

The gene calls are TRBV20-1 and TRBJ2-7, with TRBD1 matching over 8 bases. The CDR3 contains 16 residues. Germline loops: CDR1 DFQATT, CDR2 SNEGSKA (reference sequence). V lost 0 bases, J lost 6 bases, and 13 bases stayed unmatched. The CDR3 reads CSARDIRTGLPGEQYF. CDR3 sequence (DNA): TGCAGTGCTAGAGATATAAGGACAGGGTTACCCGGCGAGCAGTACTTC.

This clonotype came up once. In DNA, the CDR3 is TGTGCCAGCAGAGAGGGACAAAATTCACCCCTCCACTTT. Amino acids: CASREGQNSPLHF. J is TRBJ1-6 and V is TRBV6-6; D possibly corresponds to TRBD1 (6 bases). The V and J ends lost 6 bases and 7 bases respectively, with 10 bases between them. The CDR3 is 13 residues long. Germline V gene lookup returns CDR1 MNHNY and CDR2 SVGAGI (reference sequence).

V gene TRBV27 combines with J gene TRBJ1-1; 7 bases are a match to TRBD1. This CDR3 comprises 15 residues. The germline V gene encodes CDR1 MNHEY and CDR2 SMNVEV (reference sequence). The V segment lost 3 bases and the J segment 5 bases; nucleotides outside the gene matches: 9. The CDR3 DNA reads TGTGCCAGCAGTTTTGCGAGGGGGCGCTTTACTGAAGCTTTCTTT. Amino acid sequence: CASSFARGRFTEAFF.

This rearrangement joins TRBV6-6 to TRBJ1-2, with TRBD1 as a possible D gene (5 bases). The CDR3 contains 15 residues. The V and J ends lost 2 bases and 3 bases respectively, with 13 bases between them. Germline V gene sequence: CDR1 MNHNY, CDR2 SVGAGI (reference sequence). Written as DNA, the CDR3 is TGTGCCAGCAGTTACGGGGCGGTCCGCGACTATGGCTACACCTTC. Residues: CASSYGAVRDYGYTF.

In its sample, this clonotype was seen a few times. The chain has TRBV30 and TRBJ2-5, with 7 bases lining up with TRBD1. Trimming at V came to 0 bases and at J to 5 bases, leaving 0 bases not matched to a gene. Germline V gene lookup returns CDR1 GTSNPN and CDR2 SVGIG (reference sequence). This CDR3 is built from 12 residues. Here the CDR3 DNA reads TGTGCCTGGAGTGTACAGGGGGAGACCCAGTACTTC. Protein: CAWSVQGETQYF.

V gene TRBV2 combines with J gene TRBJ2-3, with D unclear. The CDR3 length is 14 residues. Germline V gives CDR1 SNHLY, CDR2 FYNNEI. Trimming took off 4 bases at V and 5 bases at J, with 13 bases between the two ends. The CDR3 DNA reads TGTGCCAGCAGTGCGGTCGGTGGTGGAGATACGCAGTATTTT. Its translation: CASSAVGGGDTQYF. Together with reference TRBV2 and TRBJ2-3, the CDR3 gives the full variable domain: EPEVTQTPSHQVTQMGQEVILRCVPISNHLYFYWYRQILGQKVEFLVSFYNNEISEKSEIFDDQFSVERPDGSNFTLKIRSTKLEDSAMYFCASSAVGGGDTQYFGPGTRLTVL.

The chain has TRBV7-9 and TRBJ1-6; no clear D gene. Germline-derived CDR1 and CDR2 are SEHNR and FQNEAQ (reference sequence). Trimming shortened V by 2 bases and J by 9 bases, and 17 bases separated the two germline ends. The CDR3 sequence is 16 residues long. The CDR3 DNA is TGTGCCAGCAGCTTATGGCGGTCCATCTCCGGTTCACCCCTCCACTTT. It yields the protein CASSLWRSISGSPLHF.

This clonotype has only a few counts. The rearrangement uses TRBV10-1 and TRBJ2-1; a weak D match, TRBD1 (5 bases). The V end lost 5 bases, the J end lost 2 bases, and 13 bases lay between the germline ends. Germline CDR1 WNHNN, CDR2 SYGVQD (reference sequence). This CDR3 contains 15 residues. The CDR3 DNA sequence: TGCGCCAGCAGTATTATACAGGAGACCTACAATGAGCAGTTCTTC. Protein sequence: CASSIIQETYNEQFF.

This chain links TRBV2 with TRBJ2-2, with D uncertain. The CDR3 sequence is 15 residues long. CDR1 SNHLY and CDR2 FYNNEI come from the germline V gene. Trimming left V 3 bases short and J 1 base short, with 9 bases between. The CDR3 DNA follows: TGTGCCAGCAGTGATATCAAGCGGAACACCGGGGAGCTGTTTTTT. This codes for CASSDIKRNTGELFF.

The J gene is TRBJ1-2, the V gene TRBV7-9; possible D gene TRBD1, 6 bases. Germline loops: CDR1 SEHNR, CDR2 FQNEAQ (reference sequence). The CDR3 spans 16 residues. V lost 0 bases and J lost 8, with 19 bases in between. In DNA form, the CDR3 reads TGTGCCAGCAGCTTAGCCCCGTCCCGGGGGCTCCGCGGCTACACCTTC. Protein sequence: CASSLAPSRGLRGYTF.

This chain connects TRBV5-5 to TRBJ1-1; D may be TRBD1 (6 bases). The CDR3 length is 16 residues. Deletions cut 0 bases from V and 1 base from J, with 13 bases between. Germline loops: CDR1 SGHKS, CDR2 YYEKEE (reference sequence). CDR3 in amino acids: CASSLVARGPNTEAFF. The CDR3 DNA is TGTGCCAGCAGCTTGGTGGCCAGGGGTCCGAACACTGAAGCTTTCTTT.

The genes are TRBV5-1 and TRBJ2-1; D is perhaps TRBD2 (7 bases). V was trimmed by 0 bases and J by 5 bases, leaving 15 bases between them. The CDR3 runs 16 residues. CDR1 SGHRS and CDR2 YFSETQ come from the germline V gene. The CDR3 DNA reads as TGCGCCAGCAGCTTGGCCTCGCGGGGGCGGGACAATGAGCAGTTCTTC. Protein product: CASSLASRGRDNEQFF.

V gene TRBV4-1 combines with J gene TRBJ2-1; D is undetermined. The V end was cut by 0 bases, the J end by 0 bases, with 15 bases between. This CDR3 is 18 amino acids long. Germline CDR1 and CDR2: MGHRA and YSYEKL. CDR3 coding DNA: TGCGCCAGCAGCCAAGAGGGTCCACTCTTCAGCTCCTACAATGAGCAGTTCTTC. This gives the protein CASSQEGPLFSSYNEQFF.